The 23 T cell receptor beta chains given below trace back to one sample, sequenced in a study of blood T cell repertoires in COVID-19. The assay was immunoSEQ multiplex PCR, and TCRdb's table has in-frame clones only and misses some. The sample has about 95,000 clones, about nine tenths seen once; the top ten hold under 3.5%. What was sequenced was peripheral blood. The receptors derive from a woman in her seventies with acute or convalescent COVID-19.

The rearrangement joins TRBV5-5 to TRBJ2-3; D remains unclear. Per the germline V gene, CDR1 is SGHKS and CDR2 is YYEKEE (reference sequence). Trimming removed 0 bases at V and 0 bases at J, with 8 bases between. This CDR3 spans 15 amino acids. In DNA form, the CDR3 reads TGTGCCAGCAGCTTGGGGTCAGGAAGCACAGATACGCAGTATTTT. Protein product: CASSLGSGSTDTQYF.

CDR3 in DNA: TGTGCCAGCAGCCAAGAGAGGGGACAGGGTCGTCAGCCCCAGCATTTT. It translates to CASSQERGQGRQPQHF. The chain combines TRBV4-2 with TRBJ1-5; TRBD1 matches at 9 bases. Germline trimming cut 0 bases from V and 6 bases from J; bases unmatched to any gene: 6. The CDR3 runs 16 residues. CDR1 is LGHNA, CDR2 YNFKEQ, per germline.

The CDR3 loop is CASSLTPNTEAFF. CDR3 nucleotide sequence: TGTGCCAGCAGCTTAACACCGAACACTGAAGCTTTCTTT. This chain joins TRBV9 and TRBJ1-1; D ambiguous. This CDR3 is 13 amino acids long. V lost 4 bases and J lost 1, with 8 bases in between. Germline assignment: CDR1 SGDLS and CDR2 YYNGEE.

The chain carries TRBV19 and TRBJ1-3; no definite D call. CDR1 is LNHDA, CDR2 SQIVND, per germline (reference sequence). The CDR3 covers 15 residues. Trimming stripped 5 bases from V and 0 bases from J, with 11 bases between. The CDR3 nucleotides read TGTGCCAGTAGTTCCGCCGGTTCCTCTGGAAACACCATATATTTT. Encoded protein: CASSSAGSSGNTIYF.

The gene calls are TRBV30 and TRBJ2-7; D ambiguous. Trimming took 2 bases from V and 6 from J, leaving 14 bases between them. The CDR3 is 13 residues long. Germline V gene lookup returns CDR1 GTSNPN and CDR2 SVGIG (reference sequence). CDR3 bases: TGTGCCTGGAGTCCCCCTTTTGTTTCCGAGCAGTACTTC. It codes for CAWSPPFVSEQYF.

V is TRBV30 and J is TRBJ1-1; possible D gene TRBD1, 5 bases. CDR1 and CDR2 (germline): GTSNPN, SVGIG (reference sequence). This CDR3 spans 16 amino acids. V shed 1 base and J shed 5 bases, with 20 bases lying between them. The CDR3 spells CAWSARTGTSETEAFF. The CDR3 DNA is TGTGCCTGGAGTGCGCGTACCGGGACTTCAGAGACTGAAGCTTTCTTT.

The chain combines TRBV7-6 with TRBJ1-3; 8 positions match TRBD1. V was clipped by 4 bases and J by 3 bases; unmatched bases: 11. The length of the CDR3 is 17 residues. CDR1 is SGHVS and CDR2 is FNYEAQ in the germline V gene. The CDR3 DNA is TGTGCCAGCAGCTCCCTCCCCCAGGGGGCGATTGGAAACACCATATATTTT. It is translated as CASSSLPQGAIGNTIYF.

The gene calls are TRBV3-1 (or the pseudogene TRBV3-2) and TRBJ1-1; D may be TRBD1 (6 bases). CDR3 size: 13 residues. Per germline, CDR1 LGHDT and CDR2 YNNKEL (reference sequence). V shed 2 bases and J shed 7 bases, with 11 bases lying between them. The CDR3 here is CASSQSDRNEAFF. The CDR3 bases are TGTGCCAGCAGCCAATCTGACAGGAATGAAGCTTTCTTT.

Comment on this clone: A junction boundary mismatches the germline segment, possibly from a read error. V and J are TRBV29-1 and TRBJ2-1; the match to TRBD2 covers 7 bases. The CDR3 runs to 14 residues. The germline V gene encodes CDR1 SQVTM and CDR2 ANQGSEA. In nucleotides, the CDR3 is TGCAGCGTAGAAGGTGGACTAGACACAAATGAGCAGTTCTTC. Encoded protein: CSVEGGLDTNEQFF.

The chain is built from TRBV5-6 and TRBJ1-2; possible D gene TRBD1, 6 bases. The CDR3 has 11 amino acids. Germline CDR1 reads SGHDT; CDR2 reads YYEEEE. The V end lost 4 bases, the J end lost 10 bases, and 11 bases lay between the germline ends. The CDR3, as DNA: TGTGCCAGCAGCCTAGACAGGACCTACACCTTC. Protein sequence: CASSLDRTYTF. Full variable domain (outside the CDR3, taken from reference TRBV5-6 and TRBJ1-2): DAGVTQSPTHLIKTRGQQVTLRCSPKSGHDTVSWYQQALGQGPQFIFQYYEEEERQRGNFPDRFSGHQFPNYSSELNVNALLLGDSALYLCASSLDRTYTFGSGTRLTVV.

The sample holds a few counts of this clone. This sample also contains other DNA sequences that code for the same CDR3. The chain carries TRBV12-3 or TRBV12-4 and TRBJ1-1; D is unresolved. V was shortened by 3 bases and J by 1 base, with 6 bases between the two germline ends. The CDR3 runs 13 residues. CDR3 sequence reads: CASSFSRNTEAFF. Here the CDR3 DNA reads TGTGCCAGCAGTTTTTCGAGGAACACTGAAGCTTTCTTT.

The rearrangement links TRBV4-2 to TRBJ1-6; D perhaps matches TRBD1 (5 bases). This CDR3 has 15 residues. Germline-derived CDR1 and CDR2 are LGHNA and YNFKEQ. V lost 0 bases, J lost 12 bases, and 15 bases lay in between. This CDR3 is CASSQDVAGREPLHF. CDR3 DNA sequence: TGTGCCAGCAGCCAAGATGTGGCAGGGCGGGAACCCCTCCACTTT.

This chain's CDR3 is CASRSGLSQETQYF. The CDR3 region has the DNA TGCGCCAGCAGAAGCGGCCTATCCCAAGAGACCCAGTACTTC. The chain joins TRBV5-1 to TRBJ2-5; weak D call: TRBD2 (5 bases). From germline, CDR1 is SGHRS and CDR2 YFSETQ. Trimming took 5 bases from V and 1 from J, leaving 12 bases between them. CDR3 length: 14 residues.

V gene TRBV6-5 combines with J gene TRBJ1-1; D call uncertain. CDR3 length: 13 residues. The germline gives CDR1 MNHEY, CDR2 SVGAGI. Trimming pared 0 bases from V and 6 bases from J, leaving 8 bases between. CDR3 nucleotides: TGTGCCAGCAGTTACTCCAGGAATTCTGAAGCTTTCTTT. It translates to CASSYSRNSEAFF.

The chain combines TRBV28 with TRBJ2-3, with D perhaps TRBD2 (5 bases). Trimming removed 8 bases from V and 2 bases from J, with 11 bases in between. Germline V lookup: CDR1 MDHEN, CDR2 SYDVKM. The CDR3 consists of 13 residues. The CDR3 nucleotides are TGTGCCAGCTCCGGGGAGAACACAGATACGCAGTATTTT. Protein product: CASSGENTDTQYF.

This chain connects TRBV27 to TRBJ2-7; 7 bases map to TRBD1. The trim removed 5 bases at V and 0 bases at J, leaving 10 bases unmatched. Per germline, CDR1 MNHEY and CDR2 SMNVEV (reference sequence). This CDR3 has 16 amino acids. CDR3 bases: TGTGCCAGCAGTCCTCTTTTTGGGACAGTCTCCTACGAGCAGTACTTC. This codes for CASSPLFGTVSYEQYF.

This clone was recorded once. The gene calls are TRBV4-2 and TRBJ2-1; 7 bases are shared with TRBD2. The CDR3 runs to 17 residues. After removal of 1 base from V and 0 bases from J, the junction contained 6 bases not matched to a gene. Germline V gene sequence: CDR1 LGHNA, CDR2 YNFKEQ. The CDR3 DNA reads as TGTGCCAGCAGCCAAGGCCTAGCGGAGAGCTCCTACAATGAGCAGTTCTTC. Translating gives CASSQGLAESSYNEQFF.

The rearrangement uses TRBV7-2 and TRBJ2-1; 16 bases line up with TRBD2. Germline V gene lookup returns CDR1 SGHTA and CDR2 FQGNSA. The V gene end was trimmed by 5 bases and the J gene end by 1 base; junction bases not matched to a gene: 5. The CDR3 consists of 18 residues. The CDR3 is CASSPGLAGGFSYNEQFF. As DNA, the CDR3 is TGTGCCAGCAGCCCGGGACTAGCGGGAGGGTTTTCCTACAATGAGCAGTTCTTC. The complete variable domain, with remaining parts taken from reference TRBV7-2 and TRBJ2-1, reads GAGVSQSPSNKVTEKGKDVELRCDPISGHTALYWYRQSLGQGLEFLIYFQGNSAPDKSGLPSDRFSAERTGGSVSTLTIQRTQQEDSAVYLCASSPGLAGGFSYNEQFFGPGTRLTVL.

The CDR3 nucleotides are TGTGCCAGCAGTGAAGTTCTAAAGAGCTCCTACGAGCAGTACTTC. Amino acids: CASSEVLKSSYEQYF. V is TRBV6-1 and J is TRBJ2-7; unclear D gene. The germline V gene has CDR1 MNHNS and CDR2 SASEGT. The CDR3 is made up of 15 amino acids. V was shortened by 1 base and J by 0 bases, with 10 bases between the two germline ends.

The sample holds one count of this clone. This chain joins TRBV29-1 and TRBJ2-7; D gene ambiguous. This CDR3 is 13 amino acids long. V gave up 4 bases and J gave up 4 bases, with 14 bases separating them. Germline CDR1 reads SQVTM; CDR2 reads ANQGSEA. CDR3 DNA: TGCAGCGTTGTCCCAGGTCCCAGTTACGAGCAGTACTTC. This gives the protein CSVVPGPSYEQYF.

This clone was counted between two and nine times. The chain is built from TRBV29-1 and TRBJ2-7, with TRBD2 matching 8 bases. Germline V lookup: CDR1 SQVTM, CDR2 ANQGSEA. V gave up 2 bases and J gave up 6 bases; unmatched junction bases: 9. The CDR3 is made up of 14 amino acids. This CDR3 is CSVELAGRGFEQYF. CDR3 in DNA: TGCAGCGTTGAATTAGCCGGGAGGGGCTTCGAGCAGTACTTC.

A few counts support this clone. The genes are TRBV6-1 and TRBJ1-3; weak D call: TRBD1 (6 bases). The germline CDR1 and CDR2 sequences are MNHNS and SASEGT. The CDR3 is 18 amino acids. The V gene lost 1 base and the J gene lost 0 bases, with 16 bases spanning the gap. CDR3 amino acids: CASSEGGWGGGSGNTIYF. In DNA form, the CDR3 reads TGTGCCAGCAGTGAAGGAGGGTGGGGAGGGGGCTCTGGAAACACCATATATTTT.

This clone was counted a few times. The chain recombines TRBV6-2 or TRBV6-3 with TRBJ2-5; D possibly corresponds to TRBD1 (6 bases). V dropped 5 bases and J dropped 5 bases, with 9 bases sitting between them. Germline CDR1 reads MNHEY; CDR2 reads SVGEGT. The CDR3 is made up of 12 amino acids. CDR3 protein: CASSNRDETQYF. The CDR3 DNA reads TGTGCCAGCAGTAACAGGGACGAGACCCAGTACTTC.